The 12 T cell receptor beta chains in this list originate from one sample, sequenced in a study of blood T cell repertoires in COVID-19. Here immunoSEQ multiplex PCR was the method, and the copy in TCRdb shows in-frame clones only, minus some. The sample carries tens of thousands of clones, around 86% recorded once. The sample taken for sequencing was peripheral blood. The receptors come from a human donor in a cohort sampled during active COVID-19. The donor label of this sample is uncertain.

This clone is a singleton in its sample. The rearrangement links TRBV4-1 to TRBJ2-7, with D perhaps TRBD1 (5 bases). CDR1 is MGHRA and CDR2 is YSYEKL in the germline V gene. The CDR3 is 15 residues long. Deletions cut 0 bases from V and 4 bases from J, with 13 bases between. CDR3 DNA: TGCGCCAGCAGCCAAGACACAGGCAAACGATACGAGCAGTACTTC. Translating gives CASSQDTGKRYEQYF.

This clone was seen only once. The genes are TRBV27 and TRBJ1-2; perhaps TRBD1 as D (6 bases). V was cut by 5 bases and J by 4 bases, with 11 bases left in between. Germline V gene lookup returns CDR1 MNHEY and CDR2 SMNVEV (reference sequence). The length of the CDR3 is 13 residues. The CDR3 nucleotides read TGTGCCAGCAGTAGGGGGGGCGTCTATGGCTACACCTTC. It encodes CASSRGGVYGYTF.

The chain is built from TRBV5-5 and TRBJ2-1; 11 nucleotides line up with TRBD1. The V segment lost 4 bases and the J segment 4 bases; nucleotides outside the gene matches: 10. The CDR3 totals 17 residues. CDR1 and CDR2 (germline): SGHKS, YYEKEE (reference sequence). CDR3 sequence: CASSPMDRGHGYNEQFF. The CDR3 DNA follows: TGTGCCAGCAGCCCTATGGACAGGGGGCATGGGTACAATGAGCAGTTCTTC.

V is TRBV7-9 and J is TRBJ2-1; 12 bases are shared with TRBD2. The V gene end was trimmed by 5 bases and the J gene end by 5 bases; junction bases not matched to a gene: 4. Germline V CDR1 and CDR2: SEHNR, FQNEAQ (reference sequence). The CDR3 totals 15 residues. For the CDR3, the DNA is TGTGCCAGCAGCCCGGGACTAGCGGGTAACAATGAGCAGTTCTTC. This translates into CASSPGLAGNNEQFF. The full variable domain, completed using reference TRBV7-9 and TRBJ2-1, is DTGVSQNPRHKITKRGQNVTFRCDPISEHNRLYWYRQTLGQGPEFLTYFQNEAQLEKSRLLSDRFSAERPKGSFSTLEIQRTEQGDSAMYLCASSPGLAGNNEQFFGPGTRLTVL.

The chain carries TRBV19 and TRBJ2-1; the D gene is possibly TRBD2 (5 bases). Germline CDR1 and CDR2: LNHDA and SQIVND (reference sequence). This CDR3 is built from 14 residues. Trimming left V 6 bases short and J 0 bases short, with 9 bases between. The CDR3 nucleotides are TGTGCCAGTAGGGACTTGAGCTCCTACAATGAGCAGTTCTTC. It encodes CASRDLSSYNEQFF.

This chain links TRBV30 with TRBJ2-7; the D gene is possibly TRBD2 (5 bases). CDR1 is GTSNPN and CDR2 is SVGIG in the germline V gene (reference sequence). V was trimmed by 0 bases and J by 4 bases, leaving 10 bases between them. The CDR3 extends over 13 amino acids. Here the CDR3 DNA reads TGTGCCTGGAGTGTGGGAGTTGGGTACGAGCAGTACTTC. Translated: CAWSVGVGYEQYF.

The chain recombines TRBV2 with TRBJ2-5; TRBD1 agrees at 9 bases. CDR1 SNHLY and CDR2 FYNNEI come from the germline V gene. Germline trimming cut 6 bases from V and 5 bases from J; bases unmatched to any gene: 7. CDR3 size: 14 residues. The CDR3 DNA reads TGTGCCAGCAGCAGCCGGGACAGGGTCGAGACCCAGTACTTC. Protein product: CASSSRDRVETQYF.

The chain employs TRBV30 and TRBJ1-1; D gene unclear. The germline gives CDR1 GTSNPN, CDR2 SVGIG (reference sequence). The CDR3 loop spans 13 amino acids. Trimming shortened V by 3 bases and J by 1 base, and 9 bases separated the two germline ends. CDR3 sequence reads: CAWRFRENTEAFF. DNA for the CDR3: TGTGCCTGGAGATTTCGGGAGAACACTGAAGCTTTCTTT.

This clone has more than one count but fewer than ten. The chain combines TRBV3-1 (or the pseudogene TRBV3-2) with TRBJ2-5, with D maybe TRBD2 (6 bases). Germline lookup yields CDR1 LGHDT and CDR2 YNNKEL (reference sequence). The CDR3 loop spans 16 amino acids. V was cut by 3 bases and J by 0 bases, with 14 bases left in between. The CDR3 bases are TGTGCCAGCAGCCAGCCCTGGCGGGGCTACCAAGAGACCCAGTACTTC. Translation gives CASSQPWRGYQETQYF.

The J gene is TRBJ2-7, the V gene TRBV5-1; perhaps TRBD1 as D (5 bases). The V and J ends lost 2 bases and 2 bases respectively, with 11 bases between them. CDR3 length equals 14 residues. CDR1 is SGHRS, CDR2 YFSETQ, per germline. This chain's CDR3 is CASSFSQGPYEQYF. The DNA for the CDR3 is TGCGCCAGCAGCTTCTCGCAGGGCCCCTACGAGCAGTACTTC.

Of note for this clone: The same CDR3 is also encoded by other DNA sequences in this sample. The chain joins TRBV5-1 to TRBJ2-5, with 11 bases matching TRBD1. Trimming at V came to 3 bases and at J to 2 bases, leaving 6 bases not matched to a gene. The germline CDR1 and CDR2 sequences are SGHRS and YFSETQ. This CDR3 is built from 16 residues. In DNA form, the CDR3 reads TGCGCCAGCAGCTCCGGGACAGGGGGATATCAAGAGACCCAGTACTTC. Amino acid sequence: CASSSGTGGYQETQYF.

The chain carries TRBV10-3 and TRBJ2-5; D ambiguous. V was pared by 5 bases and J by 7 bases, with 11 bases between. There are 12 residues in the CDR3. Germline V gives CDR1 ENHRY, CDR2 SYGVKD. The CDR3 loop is CAISTEKRTQYF. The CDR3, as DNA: TGTGCCATCAGTACAGAGAAGAGGACCCAGTACTTC.